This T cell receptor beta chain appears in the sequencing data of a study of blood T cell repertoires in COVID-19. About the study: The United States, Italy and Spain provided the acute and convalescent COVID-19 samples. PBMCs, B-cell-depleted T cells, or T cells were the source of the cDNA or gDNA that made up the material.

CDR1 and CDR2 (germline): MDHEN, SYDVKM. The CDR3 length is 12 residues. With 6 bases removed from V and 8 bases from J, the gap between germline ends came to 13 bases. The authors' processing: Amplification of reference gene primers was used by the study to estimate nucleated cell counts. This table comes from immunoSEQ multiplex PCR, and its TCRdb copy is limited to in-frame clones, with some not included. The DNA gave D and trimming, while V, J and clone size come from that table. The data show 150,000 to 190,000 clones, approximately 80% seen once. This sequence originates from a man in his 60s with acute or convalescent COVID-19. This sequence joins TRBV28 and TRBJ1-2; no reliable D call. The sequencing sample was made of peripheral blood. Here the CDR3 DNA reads TGTGCCAGCAGCTTGGCGGGTGTAGGCTACACCTTC. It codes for CASSLAGVGYTF.